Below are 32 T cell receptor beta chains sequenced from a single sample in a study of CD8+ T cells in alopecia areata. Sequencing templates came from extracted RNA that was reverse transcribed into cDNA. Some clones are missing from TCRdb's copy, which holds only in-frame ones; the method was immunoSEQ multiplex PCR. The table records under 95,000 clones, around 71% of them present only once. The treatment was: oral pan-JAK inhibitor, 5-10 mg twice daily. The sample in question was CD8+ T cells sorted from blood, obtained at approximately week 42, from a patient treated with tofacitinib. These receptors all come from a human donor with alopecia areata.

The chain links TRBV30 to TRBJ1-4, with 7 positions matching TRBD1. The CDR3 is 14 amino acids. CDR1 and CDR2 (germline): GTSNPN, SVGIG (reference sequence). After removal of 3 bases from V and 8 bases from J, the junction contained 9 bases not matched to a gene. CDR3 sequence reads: CAWSQGQSMEKLFF. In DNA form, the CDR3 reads TGTGCCTGGAGCCAGGGACAGAGCATGGAAAAACTGTTTTTT.

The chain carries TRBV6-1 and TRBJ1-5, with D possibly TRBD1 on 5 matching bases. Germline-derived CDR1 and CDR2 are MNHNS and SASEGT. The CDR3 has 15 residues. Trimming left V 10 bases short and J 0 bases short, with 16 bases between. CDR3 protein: CATLIGVYSNQPQHF. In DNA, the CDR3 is TGTGCCACCCTGATAGGGGTTTATAGCAATCAGCCCCAGCATTTT.

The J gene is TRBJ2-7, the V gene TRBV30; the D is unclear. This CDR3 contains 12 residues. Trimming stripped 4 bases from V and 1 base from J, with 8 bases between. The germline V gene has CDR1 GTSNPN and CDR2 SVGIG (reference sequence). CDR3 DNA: TGTGCCTGGAACTCCGATTCCTACGAGCAGTACTTC. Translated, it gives CAWNSDSYEQYF.

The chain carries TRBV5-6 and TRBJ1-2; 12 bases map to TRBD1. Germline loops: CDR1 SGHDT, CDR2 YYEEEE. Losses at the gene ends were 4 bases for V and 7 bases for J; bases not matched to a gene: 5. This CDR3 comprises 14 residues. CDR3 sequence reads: CASSTGTGGSGYTF. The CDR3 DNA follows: TGTGCCAGCAGCACCGGGACAGGGGGCAGTGGCTACACCTTC.

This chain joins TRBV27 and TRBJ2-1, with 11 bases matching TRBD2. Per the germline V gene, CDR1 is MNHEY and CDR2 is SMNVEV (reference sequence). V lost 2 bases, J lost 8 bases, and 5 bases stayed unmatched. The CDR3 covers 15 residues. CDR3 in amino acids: CASSLLTSGGDEQFF. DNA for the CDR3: TGTGCCAGCAGTTTACTAACTAGCGGGGGCGATGAGCAGTTCTTC.

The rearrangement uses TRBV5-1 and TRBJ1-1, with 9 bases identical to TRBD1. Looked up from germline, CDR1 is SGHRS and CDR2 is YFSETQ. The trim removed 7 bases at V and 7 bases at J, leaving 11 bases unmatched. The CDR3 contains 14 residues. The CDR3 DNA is TGCGCCAGCGGACCGGGACAGGGTTCTATTGAAGCTTTCTTT. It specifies CASGPGQGSIEAFF.

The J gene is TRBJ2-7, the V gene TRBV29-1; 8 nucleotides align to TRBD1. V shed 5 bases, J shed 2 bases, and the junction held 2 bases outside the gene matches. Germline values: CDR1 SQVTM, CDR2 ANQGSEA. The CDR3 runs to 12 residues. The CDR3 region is CSVSQGAYEQYF. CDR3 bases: TGCAGCGTTTCACAGGGGGCCTACGAGCAGTACTTC.

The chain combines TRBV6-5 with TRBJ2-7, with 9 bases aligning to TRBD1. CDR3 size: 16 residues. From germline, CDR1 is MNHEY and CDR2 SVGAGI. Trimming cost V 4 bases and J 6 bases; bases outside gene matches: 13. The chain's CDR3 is CASSFETGGIFSEQYF. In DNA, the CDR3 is TGTGCCAGCAGTTTCGAGACAGGGGGAATTTTCAGCGAGCAGTACTTC.

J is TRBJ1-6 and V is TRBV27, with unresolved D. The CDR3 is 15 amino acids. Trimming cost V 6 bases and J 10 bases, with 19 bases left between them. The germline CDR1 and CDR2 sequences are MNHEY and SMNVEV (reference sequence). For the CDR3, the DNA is TGTGCCAGCAGAGCAGAGGGAATAAGTTCCTCACCCCTCCACTTT. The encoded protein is CASRAEGISSSPLHF.

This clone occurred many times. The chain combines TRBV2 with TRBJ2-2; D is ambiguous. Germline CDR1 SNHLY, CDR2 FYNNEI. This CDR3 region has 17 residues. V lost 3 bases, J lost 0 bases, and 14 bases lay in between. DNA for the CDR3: TGTGCCAGCAGTGACCCCGTGGTCGGTTCGAACACCGGGGAGCTGTTTTTT. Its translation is CASSDPVVGSNTGELFF.

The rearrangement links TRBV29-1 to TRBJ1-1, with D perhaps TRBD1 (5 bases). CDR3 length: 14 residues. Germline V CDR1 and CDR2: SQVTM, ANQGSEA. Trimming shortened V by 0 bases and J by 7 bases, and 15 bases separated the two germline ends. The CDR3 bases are TGCAGCGTTGAAGATTGGGGGGGAATAAATGAAGCTTTCTTT. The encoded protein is CSVEDWGGINEAFF.

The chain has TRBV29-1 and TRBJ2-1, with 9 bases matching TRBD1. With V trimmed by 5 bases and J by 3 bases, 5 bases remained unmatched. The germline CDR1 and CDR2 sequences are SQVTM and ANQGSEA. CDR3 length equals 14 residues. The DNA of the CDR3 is TGCAGCGTTCACGGGACAGGGAACTACAATGAGCAGTTCTTC. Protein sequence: CSVHGTGNYNEQFF.

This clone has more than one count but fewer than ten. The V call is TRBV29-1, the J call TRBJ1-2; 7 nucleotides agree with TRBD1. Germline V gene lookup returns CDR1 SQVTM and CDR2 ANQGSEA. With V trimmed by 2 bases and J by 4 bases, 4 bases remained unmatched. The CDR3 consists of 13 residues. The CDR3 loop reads CSVEKGGSYGYTF. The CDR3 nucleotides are TGCAGCGTTGAAAAAGGGGGCTCCTATGGCTACACCTTC.

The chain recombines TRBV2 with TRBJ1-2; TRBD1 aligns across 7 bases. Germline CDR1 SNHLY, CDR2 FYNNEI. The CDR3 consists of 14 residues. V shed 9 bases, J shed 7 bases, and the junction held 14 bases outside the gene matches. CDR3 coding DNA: TGTGCCAGGAGGGGGCAGGGAACCAGGGGTGGCTACACCTTC. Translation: CARRGQGTRGGYTF.

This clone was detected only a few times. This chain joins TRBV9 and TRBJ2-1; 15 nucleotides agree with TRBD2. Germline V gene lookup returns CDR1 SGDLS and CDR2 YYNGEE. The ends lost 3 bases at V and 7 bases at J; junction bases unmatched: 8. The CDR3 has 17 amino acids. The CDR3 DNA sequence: TGTGCCAGCAGCGCCCCCCTAGGGACTAGCGGGGGGAATGAGCAGTTCTTC. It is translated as CASSAPLGTSGGNEQFF.

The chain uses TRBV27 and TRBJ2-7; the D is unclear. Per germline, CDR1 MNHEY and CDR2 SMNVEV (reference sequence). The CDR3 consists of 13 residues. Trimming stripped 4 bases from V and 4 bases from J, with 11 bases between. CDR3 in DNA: TGTGCCAGCAGTTACGGTCCTGGGTACGAGCAGTACTTC. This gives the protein CASSYGPGYEQYF.

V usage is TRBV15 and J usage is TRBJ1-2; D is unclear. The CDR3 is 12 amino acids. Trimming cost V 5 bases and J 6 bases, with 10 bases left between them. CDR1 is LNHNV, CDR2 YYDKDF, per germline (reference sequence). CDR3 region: CATSEDGDGYTF. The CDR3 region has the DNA TGTGCCACCAGCGAGGACGGAGATGGCTACACCTTC.

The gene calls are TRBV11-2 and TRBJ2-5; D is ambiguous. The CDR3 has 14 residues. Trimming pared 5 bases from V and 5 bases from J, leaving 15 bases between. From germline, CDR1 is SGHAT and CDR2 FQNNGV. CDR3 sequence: CASSQSQVGETQYF. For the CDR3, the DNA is TGTGCCAGCAGCCAATCCCAGGTTGGGGAGACCCAGTACTTC.

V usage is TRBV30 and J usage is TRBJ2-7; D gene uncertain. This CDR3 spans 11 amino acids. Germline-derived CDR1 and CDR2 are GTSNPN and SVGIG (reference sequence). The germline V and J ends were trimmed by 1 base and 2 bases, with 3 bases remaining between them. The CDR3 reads CAWSDPYEQYF. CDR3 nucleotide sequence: TGTGCCTGGAGTGACCCCTACGAGCAGTACTTC. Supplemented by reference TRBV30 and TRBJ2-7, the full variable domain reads SQTIHQWPATLVQPVGSPLSLECTVEGTSNPNLYWYRQAAGRGLQLLFYSVGIGQISSEVPQNLSASRPQDRQFILSSKKLLLSDSGFYLCAWSDPYEQYFGPGTRLTVT.

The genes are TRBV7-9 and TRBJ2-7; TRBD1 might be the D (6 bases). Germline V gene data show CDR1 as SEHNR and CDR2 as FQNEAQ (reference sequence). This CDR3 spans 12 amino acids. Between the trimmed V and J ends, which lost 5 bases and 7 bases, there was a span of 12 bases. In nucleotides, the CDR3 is TGTGCCAGCAGCCAACAGGGTAGGGAGCAGTACTTC. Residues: CASSQQGREQYF.

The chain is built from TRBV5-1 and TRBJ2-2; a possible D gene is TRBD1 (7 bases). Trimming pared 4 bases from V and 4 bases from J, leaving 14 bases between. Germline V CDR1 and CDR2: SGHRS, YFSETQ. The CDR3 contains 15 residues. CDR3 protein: CASSPRQGGTGELFF. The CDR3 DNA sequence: TGCGCCAGCAGCCCCCGACAGGGAGGCACCGGGGAGCTGTTTTTT.

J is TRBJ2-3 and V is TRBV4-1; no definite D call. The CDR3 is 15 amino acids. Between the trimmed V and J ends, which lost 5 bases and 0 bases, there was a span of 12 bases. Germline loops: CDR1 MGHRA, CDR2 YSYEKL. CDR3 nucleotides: TGCGCCAGCAGCGTGAGTCCCGGAAGCACAGATACGCAGTATTTT. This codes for CASSVSPGSTDTQYF.

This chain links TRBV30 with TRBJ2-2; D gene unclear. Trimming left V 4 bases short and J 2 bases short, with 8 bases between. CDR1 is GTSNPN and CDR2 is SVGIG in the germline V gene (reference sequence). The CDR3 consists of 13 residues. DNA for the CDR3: TGTGCCTGGACTTACACCAACACCGGGGAGCTGTTTTTT. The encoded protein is CAWTYTNTGELFF. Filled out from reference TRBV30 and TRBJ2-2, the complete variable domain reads SQTIHQWPATLVQPVGSPLSLECTVEGTSNPNLYWYRQAAGRGLQLLFYSVGIGQISSEVPQNLSASRPQDRQFILSSKKLLLSDSGFYLCAWTYTNTGELFFGEGSRLTVL.

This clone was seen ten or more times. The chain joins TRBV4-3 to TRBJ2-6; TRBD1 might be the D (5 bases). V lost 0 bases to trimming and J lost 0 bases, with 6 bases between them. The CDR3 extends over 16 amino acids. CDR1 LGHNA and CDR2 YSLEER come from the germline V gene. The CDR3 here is CASSQDGHSGANVLTF. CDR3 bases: TGCGCCAGCAGCCAAGATGGACACTCTGGGGCCAACGTCCTGACTTTC.

CDR3 in amino acids: CASSFLSEGANVLTF. The CDR3 DNA reads as TGTGCCAGCAGTTTCCTTTCCGAGGGGGCCAACGTCCTGACTTTC. V and J are TRBV6-5 and TRBJ2-6, with D uncertain. Germline-derived CDR1 and CDR2 are MNHEY and SVGAGI. The CDR3 consists of 15 residues. The V and J ends lost 4 bases and 4 bases respectively, with 11 bases between them.

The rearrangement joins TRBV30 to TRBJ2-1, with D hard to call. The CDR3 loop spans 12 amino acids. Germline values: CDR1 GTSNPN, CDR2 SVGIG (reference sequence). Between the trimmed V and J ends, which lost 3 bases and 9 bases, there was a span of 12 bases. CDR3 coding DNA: TGTGCCTGGAGCTATAACGTCGGTGAGCAGTTCTTC. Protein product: CAWSYNVGEQFF. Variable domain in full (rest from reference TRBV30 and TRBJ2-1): SQTIHQWPATLVQPVGSPLSLECTVEGTSNPNLYWYRQAAGRGLQLLFYSVGIGQISSEVPQNLSASRPQDRQFILSSKKLLLSDSGFYLCAWSYNVGEQFFGPGTRLTVL.

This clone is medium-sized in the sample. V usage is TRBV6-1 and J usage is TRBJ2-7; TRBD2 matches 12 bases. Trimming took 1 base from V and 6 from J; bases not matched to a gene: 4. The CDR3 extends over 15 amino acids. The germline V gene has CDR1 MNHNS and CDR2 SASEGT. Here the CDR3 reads CASSEDTSGGSEQYF. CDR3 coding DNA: TGTGCCAGCAGTGAAGACACTAGCGGGGGGTCCGAGCAGTACTTC.

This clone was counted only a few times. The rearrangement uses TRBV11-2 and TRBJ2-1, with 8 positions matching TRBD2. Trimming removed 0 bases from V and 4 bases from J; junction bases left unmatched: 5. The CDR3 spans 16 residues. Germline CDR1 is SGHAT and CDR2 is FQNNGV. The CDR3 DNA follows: TGTGCCAGCAGCTTAGACATAGCGGGACTTTACAATGAGCAGTTCTTC. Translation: CASSLDIAGLYNEQFF.

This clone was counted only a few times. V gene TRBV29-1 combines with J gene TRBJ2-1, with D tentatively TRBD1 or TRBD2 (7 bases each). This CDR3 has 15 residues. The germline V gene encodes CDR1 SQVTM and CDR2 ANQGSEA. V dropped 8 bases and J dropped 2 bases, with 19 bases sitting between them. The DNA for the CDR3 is TGCAGCCAACGGCAAGGGAGGGGGCCCTACAATGAGCAGTTCTTC. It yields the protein CSQRQGRGPYNEQFF.

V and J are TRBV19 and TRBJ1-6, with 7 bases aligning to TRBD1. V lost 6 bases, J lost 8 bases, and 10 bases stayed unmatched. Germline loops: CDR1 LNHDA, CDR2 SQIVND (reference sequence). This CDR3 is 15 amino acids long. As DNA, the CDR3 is TGTGCCAGTAGAACTGACAGGGAGGGTTATTCACCCCTCCACTTT. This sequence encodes CASRTDREGYSPLHF.

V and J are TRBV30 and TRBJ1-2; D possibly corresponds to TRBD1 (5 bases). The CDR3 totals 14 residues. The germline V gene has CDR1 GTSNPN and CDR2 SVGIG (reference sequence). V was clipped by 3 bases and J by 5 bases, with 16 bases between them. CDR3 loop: CAWRGDGTLYGYTF. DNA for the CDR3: TGTGCCTGGAGGGGGGACGGAACCCTTTATGGCTACACCTTC.

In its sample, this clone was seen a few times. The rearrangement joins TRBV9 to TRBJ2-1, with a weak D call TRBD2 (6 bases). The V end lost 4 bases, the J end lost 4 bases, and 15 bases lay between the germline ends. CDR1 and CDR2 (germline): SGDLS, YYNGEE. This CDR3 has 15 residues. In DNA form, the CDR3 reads TGTGCCAGCAGCCCAGGTGGGACTCGATACAATGAGCAGTTCTTC. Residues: CASSPGGTRYNEQFF.